The rows below give T cell receptor beta chains drawn from one sample of a study of regulatory T cells. The method was immunoSEQ multiplex PCR; TCRdb's version includes in-frame clones alone and lacks a portion of them. The sample has tens of thousands of clones; 93% are singletons. The sequencing sample was made of conventional CD4+ T cells sorted from blood. The receptors here all came from a child between 2 and 9 years old with CD3G deficiency. The CDR3 runs from the conserved cysteine through the conserved F or W.

j_call	v_call	cdr3_aa
TRBJ1-2	TRBV28	CASSFSGTASYGYTF
TRBJ2-2	TRBV5-1	CASSFEGPNTGELFF
TRBJ2-1	TRBV28	CASSYLRQEVNEQFF
TRBJ2-3	TRBV9	CASSVDSNPTDTQYF
TRBJ2-3	TRBV7-9	CASSLWSGKGDTQYF
TRBJ2-3	TRBV5-1	CASSFAGGRKDTQYF
TRBJ1-1	TRBV11-2	CASSKRLNTEAFF
-	TRBV7-8	CASSQDRTYEQYF
TRBJ1-5	TRBV28	CASSPPGASNQPQHF
TRBJ1-2	TRBV19	CASSIGGGNYGYTF
TRBJ2-7	TRBV6-1	CASSRQPQGEQYF
TRBJ2-3	TRBV6-6	CASRGAGYTQYF
TRBJ2-7	TRBV6-6	CASSRTGLHEQYF
TRBJ2-1	TRBV10-2	CASSIQGLAGVAEQFF
TRBJ2-3	TRBV30	CALNPPLDRTQYF
TRBJ1-2	TRBV6-1	CASTLLMGANYGYTF
TRBJ2-1	TRBV18	CATTPAREKVLFF
TRBJ1-4	TRBV28	CASSGGANEKLFF
TRBJ2-7	TRBV5-5	CASSLATGGSYEQYF
TRBJ1-2	TRBV28	CASSRTVGGYTF
TRBJ1-2	TRBV28	CASAQRGGYTF
TRBJ2-7	TRBV6-1	CASRRLGGYEQYF
TRBJ2-1	TRBV28	CASSSSARQREVEQFF
TRBJ2-7	TRBV30	CAWSAWDSSYEQYF
TRBJ1-2	TRBV6-6	CASKGTGGEGYTF
TRBJ2-5	TRBV5-1	CASSCRGETGQETQYF
TRBJ2-3	TRBV5-1	CASRLTGKGSTDTQYF
TRBJ2-4	TRBV28	CASSLQRRGIQYF
TRBJ2-2	TRBV7-9	CASSLTGNTGELFF
TRBJ2-3	TRBV5-1	CASSFRGTDTQYF
TRBJ2-2	TRBV23-1	CASSQSAYRFTGELFF
TRBJ1-1	TRBV6-1	CASSGQGVGNTEAFF
TRBJ2-7	TRBV6-1	CASTASSTYEQYF
TRBJ2-1	TRBV5-1	CASSLGSSGTNEQFF
TRBJ1-1	TRBV19	CASSASQNTEAFF
TRBJ1-5	TRBV6-1	CASRDRDGNQPQHF
TRBJ2-4	TRBV5-1	CASSDGLFQNIQYF
TRBJ2-3	TRBV6-1	CASRRVSGDTQYF
TRBJ1-1	TRBV28	CASSSSGEGEAFF
TRBJ2-7	TRBV7-8	CASSPSRALGQYF
TRBJ1-1	TRBV6-5	CASIPTRGDTEAFF
TRBJ1-5	TRBV28	CASSSPGQGNQPQHF
TRBJ2-7	TRBV6-1	CASSEAARGGYEQYF
TRBJ1-1	TRBV28	CASSETGGIFAEAFF
TRBJ2-7	TRBV28	CASSPGTGNSYEQYF
TRBJ2-4	TRBV6-1	CAIQGPSNIQYF
TRBJ2-1	TRBV6-1	CASSGLAGKDEQFF
TRBJ2-1	TRBV28	CASSSLRAGAYNEQFF